This is a list of T cell receptor beta chains from one sample in a study of shared clonotypes between healthy human individuals. Here immunoSEQ multiplex PCR was the method, and the copy in TCRdb shows in-frame clones only, minus some. This sample has approximately 640,000 clones, with less than 80% found just once. Sequenced sample: memory CD4+ T cells sorted from blood. Receptors were obtained from a woman in her twenties or thirties in good health. The CDR3 runs from the conserved cysteine through the conserved F or W. A D gene is named only where the DNA matches it firmly. Not every row has a clone size; where given, it reads once, few, many or a size class.

clone_size: once; j_call: TRBJ2-3; d_call: .; v_call: TRBV21-1; cdr3_aa: CASSPGVGTHIQSQYF; cdr3_nt: TGTGCCAGCAGCCCGGGGGTCGGGACACATATTCAGTCGCAGTATTTT
clone_size: .; j_call: TRBJ2-1; d_call: .; v_call: TRBV5-1; cdr3_aa: CASSLAGQGNEQFF; cdr3_nt: TGCGCCAGCAGCTTGGCGGGGCAGGGTAATGAGCAGTTCTTC
clone_size: .; j_call: TRBJ1-5; d_call: .; v_call: TRBV5-5; cdr3_aa: CASSLVGTLSNQPQHF; cdr3_nt: TGTGCCAGCAGCTTGGTGGGGACTCTATCCAATCAGCCCCAGCATTTT
clone_size: .; j_call: TRBJ2-5; d_call: .; v_call: TRBV30; cdr3_aa: CAWSRQALQETQYF; cdr3_nt: TGTGCCTGGAGTAGACAGGCCCTCCAAGAGACCCAGTACTTC
clone_size: few; j_call: TRBJ2-7; d_call: TRBD1; v_call: TRBV28; cdr3_aa: CASSSPTSGTGGYEQYF; cdr3_nt: TGTGCCAGCAGTTCACCTACCTCCGGGACAGGGGGCTACGAGCAGTACTTC
clone_size: .; j_call: TRBJ2-7; d_call: TRBD2; v_call: TRBV5-6; cdr3_aa: CASSFSGTPYEQYF; cdr3_nt: TGTGCCAGCAGCTTTAGCGGGACCCCCTACGAGCAGTACTTC
clone_size: .; j_call: TRBJ1-1; d_call: .; v_call: TRBV9; cdr3_aa: CASSGYREALGNTEAFF; cdr3_nt: TGTGCCAGCAGCGGATACAGGGAGGCCCTGGGGAACACTGAAGCTTTCTTT
clone_size: .; j_call: TRBJ1-1; d_call: .; v_call: TRBV28; cdr3_aa: CASSFTQGRVNTEAFF; cdr3_nt: TGTGCCAGCAGTTTCACCCAGGGCAGAGTGAACACTGAAGCTTTCTTT
clone_size: .; j_call: TRBJ2-7; d_call: TRBD1; v_call: TRBV6-1; cdr3_aa: CASTWTGSSYEQYF; cdr3_nt: TGTGCCAGCACCTGGACAGGCAGTTCCTACGAGCAGTACTTC
clone_size: .; j_call: TRBJ2-2; d_call: .; v_call: TRBV19; cdr3_aa: CASSIGGNRLNTGELFF; cdr3_nt: TGTGCCAGTAGTATTGGCGGAAACAGGCTAAACACCGGGGAGCTGTTTTTT
clone_size: few; j_call: TRBJ2-7; d_call: .; v_call: TRBV28; cdr3_aa: CASSSMVVTRYF; cdr3_nt: TGTGCCAGCAGTTCGATGGTAGTGACTAGATACTTC
clone_size: .; j_call: TRBJ1-4; d_call: .; v_call: TRBV7-3; cdr3_aa: CASSLIRGEKLFF; cdr3_nt: TGTGCCAGCAGCTTAATCCGGGGGGAAAAACTGTTTTTT
clone_size: .; j_call: TRBJ1-5; d_call: TRBD1; v_call: TRBV28; cdr3_aa: CASSPRQGGQPQHF; cdr3_nt: TGTGCCAGCAGCCCCCGACAGGGGGGTCAGCCCCAGCATTTT
clone_size: once; j_call: TRBJ2-7; d_call: TRBD1; v_call: TRBV5-6; cdr3_aa: CASSSPTGALSEQYF; cdr3_nt: TGTGCCAGCAGCTCGCCGACAGGGGCTCTAAGCGAGCAGTACTTC
clone_size: .; j_call: TRBJ2-1; d_call: .; v_call: TRBV30; cdr3_aa: CAWSVSGNEQFF; cdr3_nt: TGTGCCTGGAGTGTATCCGGCAATGAGCAGTTCTTC
clone_size: .; j_call: TRBJ1-4; d_call: TRBD1; v_call: TRBV11-2; cdr3_aa: CASSPRQGWEKLFF; cdr3_nt: TGTGCCAGCAGCCCCCGACAGGGCTGGGAAAAACTGTTTTTT
clone_size: few; j_call: TRBJ2-7; d_call: .; v_call: TRBV7-9; cdr3_aa: CASSSRSGSYEQYF; cdr3_nt: TGTGCCAGCAGCTCCCGCTCGGGATCCTACGAGCAGTACTTC
clone_size: .; j_call: TRBJ2-2; d_call: .; v_call: TRBV7-7; cdr3_aa: CASSPSTGISTGELFF; cdr3_nt: TGTGCCAGCAGCCCATCCACAGGGATTAGCACCGGGGAGCTGTTTTTT
clone_size: once; j_call: TRBJ1-1; d_call: .; v_call: TRBV2; cdr3_aa: CASIGQSTEAFF; cdr3_nt: TGTGCCAGCATTGGACAAAGCACTGAAGCTTTCTTT
clone_size: .; j_call: TRBJ2-3; d_call: .; v_call: TRBV14; cdr3_aa: CASSQGTGTTQYF; cdr3_nt: TGTGCCAGCAGCCAGGGGACCGGCACTACGCAGTATTTT
clone_size: .; j_call: TRBJ1-3; d_call: .; v_call: TRBV7-2; cdr3_aa: CASSSRTVTSGNTIYF; cdr3_nt: TGTGCCAGCAGCTCGAGGACAGTCACCTCTGGAAACACCATATATTTT
clone_size: .; j_call: TRBJ2-7; d_call: .; v_call: TRBV23-1; cdr3_aa: CASSQSTESSYEQYF; cdr3_nt: TGCGCCAGCAGTCAGTCGACGGAGAGCTCCTACGAGCAGTACTTC
clone_size: .; j_call: TRBJ2-7; d_call: .; v_call: TRBV5-1; cdr3_aa: CASSPDRSYYEQYF; cdr3_nt: TGCGCCAGCAGCCCAGACAGGTCGTACTACGAGCAGTACTTC
clone_size: .; j_call: TRBJ2-2; d_call: TRBD2; v_call: TRBV7-8; cdr3_aa: CASTLLAGGSTGELFF; cdr3_nt: TGTGCCAGCACCCTACTAGCGGGAGGAAGCACCGGGGAGCTGTTTTTT
clone_size: .; j_call: TRBJ2-7; d_call: TRBD1; v_call: TRBV11-2; cdr3_aa: CASSLGQGAYEQYF; cdr3_nt: TGTGCCAGCAGCTTAGGACAGGGGGCCTACGAGCAGTACTTC
clone_size: .; j_call: TRBJ2-7; d_call: TRBD1; v_call: TRBV30; cdr3_aa: CAWSGRTGGLIEQYF; cdr3_nt: TGTGCCTGGAGTGGCCGGACAGGGGGCTTGATCGAGCAGTACTTC
clone_size: .; j_call: TRBJ1-5; d_call: TRBD1; v_call: TRBV19; cdr3_aa: CASTPKQGVGNQPQHF; cdr3_nt: TGTGCCAGTACCCCGAAACAGGGGGTGGGCAATCAGCCCCAGCATTTT
clone_size: .; j_call: TRBJ2-1; d_call: TRBD2; v_call: TRBV19; cdr3_aa: CASSRSGADYNEQFF; cdr3_nt: TGTGCCAGTAGTAGAAGCGGGGCGGACTACAATGAGCAGTTCTTC
clone_size: .; j_call: TRBJ2-1; d_call: TRBD2; v_call: TRBV11-2; cdr3_aa: CASSLGPSGSLGSEQFF; cdr3_nt: TGTGCCAGCAGCTTAGGTCCTAGCGGGAGTCTGGGGAGTGAGCAGTTCTTC
clone_size: .; j_call: TRBJ2-3; d_call: .; v_call: TRBV19; cdr3_aa: CASSLQGGADTQYF; cdr3_nt: TGTGCCAGTAGCCTCCAGGGCGGGGCAGATACGCAGTATTTT